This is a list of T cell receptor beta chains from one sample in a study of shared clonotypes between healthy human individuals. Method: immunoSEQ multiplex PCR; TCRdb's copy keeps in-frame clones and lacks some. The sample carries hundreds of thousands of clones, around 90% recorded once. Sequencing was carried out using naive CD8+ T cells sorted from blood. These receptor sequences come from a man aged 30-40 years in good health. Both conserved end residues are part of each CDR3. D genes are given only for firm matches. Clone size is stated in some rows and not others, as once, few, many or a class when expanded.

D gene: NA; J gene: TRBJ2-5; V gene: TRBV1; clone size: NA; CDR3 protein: CTSSQVPPSGAVALYQETQYF; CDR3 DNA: TGCACCAGCAGCCAAGTTCCTCCTAGCGGGGCCGTCGCGTTGTACCAAGAGACCCAGTACTTC
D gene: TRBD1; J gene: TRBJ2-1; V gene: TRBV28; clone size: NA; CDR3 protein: CASSLDRASYNEQFF; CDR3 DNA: TGTGCCAGCAGTTTGGACAGGGCCTCCTACAATGAGCAGTTCTTC
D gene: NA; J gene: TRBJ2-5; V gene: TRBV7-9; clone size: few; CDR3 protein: CASSQGGETQYF; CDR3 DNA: TGTGCCAGCAGCCAAGGGGGGGAGACCCAGTACTTC
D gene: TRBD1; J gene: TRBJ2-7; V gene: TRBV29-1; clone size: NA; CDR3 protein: CSVMGQNSYEQYF; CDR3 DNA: TGCAGCGTGATGGGACAGAACTCCTACGAGCAGTACTTC
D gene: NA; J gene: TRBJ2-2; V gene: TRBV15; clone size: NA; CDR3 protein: CATSWENTGELFF; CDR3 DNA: TGTGCCACCAGCTGGGAGAACACCGGGGAGCTGTTTTTT
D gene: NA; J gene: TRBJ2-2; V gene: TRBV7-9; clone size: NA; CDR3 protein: CASRMVTGELFF; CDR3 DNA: TGTGCCAGCAGAATGGTAACCGGGGAGCTGTTTTTT
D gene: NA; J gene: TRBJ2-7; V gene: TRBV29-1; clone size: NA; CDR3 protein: CSVDEGNYEQYF; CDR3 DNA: TGCAGCGTTGACGAGGGTAACTACGAGCAGTACTTC
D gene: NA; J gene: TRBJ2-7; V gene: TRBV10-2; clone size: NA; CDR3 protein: CASSGGAYEQYF; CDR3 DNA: TGCGCCAGCAGTGGTGGGGCCTACGAGCAGTACTTC
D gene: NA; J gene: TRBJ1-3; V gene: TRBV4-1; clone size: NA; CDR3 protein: CASSQGVGLSGNTIYF; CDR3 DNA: TGCGCCAGCAGCCAAGGTGTAGGGCTCTCTGGAAACACCATATATTTT
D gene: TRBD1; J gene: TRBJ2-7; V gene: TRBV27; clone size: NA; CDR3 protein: CASSATGAGLDEQYF; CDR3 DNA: TGTGCCAGCAGTGCAACAGGGGCCGGGTTGGACGAGCAGTACTTC
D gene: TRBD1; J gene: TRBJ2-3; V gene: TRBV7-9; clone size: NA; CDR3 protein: CASSRTGGEWEQYF; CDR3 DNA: TGTGCCAGCAGCCGGACAGGGGGTGAGTGGGAGCAGTATTTT
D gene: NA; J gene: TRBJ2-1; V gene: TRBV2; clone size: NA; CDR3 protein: CASSEVRLSESSYNEQFF; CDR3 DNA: TGTGCCAGCAGTGAAGTGAGACTAAGCGAGAGCTCCTACAATGAGCAGTTCTTC
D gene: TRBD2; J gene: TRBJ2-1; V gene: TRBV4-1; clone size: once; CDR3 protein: CASSSGTSGRAQYYNEQFF; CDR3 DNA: TGCGCCAGCAGTAGTGGGACTAGCGGGAGGGCCCAATATTACAATGAGCAGTTCTTC
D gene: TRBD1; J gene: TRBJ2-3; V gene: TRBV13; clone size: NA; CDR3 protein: CASSVTPGTGRTDTQYF; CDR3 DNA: TGTGCCAGCAGCGTTACACCTGGGACAGGGCGGACAGATACGCAGTATTTT
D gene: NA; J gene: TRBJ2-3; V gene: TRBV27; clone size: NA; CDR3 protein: CASSASTDTQYF; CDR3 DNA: TGTGCCAGCAGCGCTTCTACAGATACGCAGTATTTT
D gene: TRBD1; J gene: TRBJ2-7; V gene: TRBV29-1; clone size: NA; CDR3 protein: CSVVGGQGKFGADYEQYF; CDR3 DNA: TGCAGCGTTGTTGGGGGACAGGGGAAGTTTGGTGCGGACTACGAGCAGTACTTC
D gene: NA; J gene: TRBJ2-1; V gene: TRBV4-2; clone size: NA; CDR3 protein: CASSQSWASSSYNEQFF; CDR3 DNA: TGTGCCAGCAGCCAATCTTGGGCTTCGAGCTCCTACAATGAGCAGTTCTTC
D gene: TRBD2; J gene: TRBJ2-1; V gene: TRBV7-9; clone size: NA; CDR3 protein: CASSFGAGEGDNEQFF; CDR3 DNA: TGTGCCAGCAGCTTTGGGGCGGGAGAAGGTGACAATGAGCAGTTCTTC
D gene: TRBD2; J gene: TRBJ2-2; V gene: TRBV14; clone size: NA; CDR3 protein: CASSHVGLAFNTGELFF; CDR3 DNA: TGTGCCAGCAGCCACGTGGGACTAGCATTTAACACCGGGGAGCTGTTTTTT
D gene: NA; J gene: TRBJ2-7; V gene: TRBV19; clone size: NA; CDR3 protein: CASSILVGYEQYF; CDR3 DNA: TGTGCCAGTAGTATACTTGTGGGCTACGAGCAGTACTTC
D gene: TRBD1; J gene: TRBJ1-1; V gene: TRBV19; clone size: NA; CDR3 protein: CASSIPWGQGTRDTEAFF; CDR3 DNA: TGTGCCAGTAGTATCCCCTGGGGACAGGGGACGAGGGACACTGAAGCTTTCTTT
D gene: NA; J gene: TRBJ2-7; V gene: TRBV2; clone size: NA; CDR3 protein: CASMGRVHEQYF; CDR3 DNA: TGTGCCAGCATGGGCAGGGTCCACGAGCAGTACTTC
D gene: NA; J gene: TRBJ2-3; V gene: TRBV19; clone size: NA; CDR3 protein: CATSRGGADTQYF; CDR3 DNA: TGTGCCACTTCTAGGGGAGGCGCAGATACGCAGTATTTT
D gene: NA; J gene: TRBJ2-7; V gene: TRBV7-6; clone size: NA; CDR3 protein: CASSFAVGRGGEQYF; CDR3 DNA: TGTGCCAGCAGCTTCGCCGTAGGTAGAGGAGGCGAGCAGTACTTC
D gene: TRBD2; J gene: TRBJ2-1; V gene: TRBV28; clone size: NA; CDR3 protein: CASRKGGSSYNEQFF; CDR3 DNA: TGTGCCAGCAGGAAAGGCGGGAGTTCCTACAATGAGCAGTTCTTC
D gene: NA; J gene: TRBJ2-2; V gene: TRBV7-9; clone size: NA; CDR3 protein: CASSSDRGLTGELFF; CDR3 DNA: TGTGCCAGCAGCAGCGACAGGGGACTAACCGGGGAGCTGTTTTTT
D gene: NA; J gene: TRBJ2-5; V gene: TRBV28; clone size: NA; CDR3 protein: CASSRGSFQETQYF; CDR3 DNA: TGTGCCAGCAGCCGCGGTTCTTTCCAAGAGACCCAGTACTTC
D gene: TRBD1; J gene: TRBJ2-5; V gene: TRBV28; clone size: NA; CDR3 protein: CASSLFGTAQETQYF; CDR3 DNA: TGTGCCAGCAGTTTATTCGGGACAGCTCAAGAGACCCAGTACTTC
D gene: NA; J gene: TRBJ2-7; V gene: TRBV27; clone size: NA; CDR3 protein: CASSSSNGGHRTYEQYF; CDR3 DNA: TGTGCCAGCAGTTCATCAAACGGGGGGCATAGGACCTACGAGCAGTACTTC
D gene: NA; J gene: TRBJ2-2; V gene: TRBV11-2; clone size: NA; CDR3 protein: CASSGGDSENTGELFF; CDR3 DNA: TGTGCCAGCAGCGGAGGGGATTCAGAGAACACCGGGGAGCTGTTTTTT
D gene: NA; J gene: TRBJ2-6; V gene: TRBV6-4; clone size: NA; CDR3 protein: CASSGTTGANVLTF; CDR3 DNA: TGTGCCAGCAGTGGGACAACTGGGGCCAACGTCCTGACTTTC
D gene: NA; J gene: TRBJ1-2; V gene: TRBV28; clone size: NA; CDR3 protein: CASSPAGDMGYTF; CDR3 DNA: TGTGCCAGCAGCCCCGCAGGGGACATGGGCTACACCTTC
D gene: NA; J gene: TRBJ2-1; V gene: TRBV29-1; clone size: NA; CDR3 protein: CSVEARGVSSYNEQFF; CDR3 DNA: TGCAGCGTTGAGGCCCGCGGGGTAAGCTCCTACAATGAGCAGTTCTTC
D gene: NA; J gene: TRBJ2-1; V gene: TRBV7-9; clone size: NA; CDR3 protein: CASSSTRSSYNEQFF; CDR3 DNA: TGTGCCAGCAGCTCAACACGGAGCTCCTACAATGAGCAGTTCTTC
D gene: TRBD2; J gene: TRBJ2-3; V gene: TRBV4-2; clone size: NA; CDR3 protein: CASSHPIGLAGFHTTDTQYF; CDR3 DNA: TGTGCCAGCAGCCACCCGATAGGACTAGCGGGATTTCACACCACAGATACGCAGTATTTT
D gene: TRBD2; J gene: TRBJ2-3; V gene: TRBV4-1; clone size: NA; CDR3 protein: CASSQRAGDSSTDTQYF; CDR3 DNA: TGCGCCAGCAGCCAACGAGCGGGAGACTCTAGCACAGATACGCAGTATTTT
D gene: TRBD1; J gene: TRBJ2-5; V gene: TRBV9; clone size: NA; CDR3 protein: CASSDGQGAVGTQYF; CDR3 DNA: TGTGCCAGCAGCGATGGACAGGGAGCTGTGGGGACCCAGTACTTC
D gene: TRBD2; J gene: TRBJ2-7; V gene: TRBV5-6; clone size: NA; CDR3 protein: CASMAGGEDYEQYF; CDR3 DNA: TGTGCCAGCATGGCGGGAGGCGAAGACTACGAGCAGTACTTC
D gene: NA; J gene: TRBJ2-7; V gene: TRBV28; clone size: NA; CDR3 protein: CASRATGDTSYEQYF; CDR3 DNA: TGTGCCAGCAGAGCAACCGGGGACACCTCCTACGAGCAGTACTTC
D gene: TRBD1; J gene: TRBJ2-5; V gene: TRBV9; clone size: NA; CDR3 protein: CASSDSRTGGDFHQETQYF; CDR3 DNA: TGTGCCAGCAGCGATAGTAGGACAGGGGGCGATTTCCACCAAGAGACCCAGTACTTC
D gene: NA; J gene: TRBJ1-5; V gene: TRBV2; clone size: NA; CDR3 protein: CASSVWDSNQPQHF; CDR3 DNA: TGTGCCAGCAGCGTCTGGGACAGCAATCAGCCCCAGCATTTT
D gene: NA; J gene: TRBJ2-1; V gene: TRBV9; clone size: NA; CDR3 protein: CASSVAGHNEQFF; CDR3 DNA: TGTGCCAGCAGCGTAGCTGGGCACAATGAGCAGTTCTTC
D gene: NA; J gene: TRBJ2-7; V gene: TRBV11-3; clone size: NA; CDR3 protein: CASSLGGSYEQYF; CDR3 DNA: TGTGCCAGCAGCTTAGGGGGCAGTTACGAGCAGTACTTC
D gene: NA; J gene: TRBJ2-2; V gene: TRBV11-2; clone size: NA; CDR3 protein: CASSVKNTGELFF; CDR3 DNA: TGTGCCAGCAGCGTCAAAAACACCGGGGAGCTGTTTTTT
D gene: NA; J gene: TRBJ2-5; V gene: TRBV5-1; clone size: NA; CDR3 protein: CASSLEPGTGETQYF; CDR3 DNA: TGCGCCAGCAGCTTGGAACCCGGGACGGGGGAGACCCAGTACTTC
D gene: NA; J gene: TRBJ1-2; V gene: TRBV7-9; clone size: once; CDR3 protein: CASSPQTGINYGYTF; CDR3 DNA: TGTGCCAGCAGCCCCCAGACAGGAATCAACTATGGCTACACCTTC